This T cell receptor beta chain was sequenced during a study of shared clonotypes between healthy human individuals. TCRdb's table, derived via immunoSEQ multiplex PCR, lists solely in-frame clones and lacks some. The sample includes 1.5 million to 1.9 million clones, 98% seen only once; the top ten take roughly 0.45%. V lost 2 bases and J lost 7, with 12 bases in between. CDR3 length equals 14 residues. The germline V gene encodes CDR1 KGHSH and CDR2 LQKENI. The chain has TRBV18 and TRBJ1-5, with no clear D. Sample: naive CD4+ T cells sorted from blood. This sample's subset: CD45RA+ positively selected. This TCR came from a young man in good health. CDR3 in amino acids: CASSPVRVGQPQHF. Written as DNA, the CDR3 is TGTGCCAGCTCACCAGTAAGAGTGGGCCAGCCCCAGCATTTT. The variable domain in full, completed from reference TRBV18 and TRBJ1-5, reads NAGVMQNPRHLVRRRGQEARLRCSPMKGHSHVYWYRQLPEEGLKFMVYLQKENIIDESGMPKERFSAEFPKEGPSILRIQQVVRGDSAAYFCASSPVRVGQPQHFGDGTRLSIL.